This TCR beta chain emerged from a study of T cells in Graves' hyperthyroidism and ophthalmopathy. Amplified TCR beta CDR3 regions came from RNA transcripts. Initially, a first-round RT-PCR of the TCR CDR3 employed the HTBI primer set. TCRdb fed the multiplex PCR reads into MiXCR, producing one record per CDR3 protein. The sample yields a few hundred thousand distinct CDR3 sequences, 16% seen once. CDR3 length: 14 residues. V lost 4 bases to trimming and J lost 5 bases, with 15 bases between them. Germline loops: CDR1 SGHAT, CDR2 FQNNGV. On this clonotype: Its cognate antigen is unknown.

Any patient presenting with uncontrolled infection, other autoimmune disease, pregnancy or lactation was left out. Orbital computed tomography and thyroid ultrasound, together with serum TRAb and thyroxine and clinical symptoms, were used for diagnoses. Study results and limitations: The majority of expanded thyroid clonotypes above 0.001 also appeared in blood. Using 13 V-J features, a model discriminated ophthalmopathy from stable hyperthyroidism.

This TCR derives from a woman aged 25-40 years with Graves' ophthalmopathy. The sample was blood. J is TRBJ2-7 and V is TRBV11-2; no clear D gene. CDR3 nucleotide sequence: TGTGCCAGCAGCTCTCGGACCTGGTCGGACGAGCAGTACTTC. It specifies CASSSRTWSDEQYF.